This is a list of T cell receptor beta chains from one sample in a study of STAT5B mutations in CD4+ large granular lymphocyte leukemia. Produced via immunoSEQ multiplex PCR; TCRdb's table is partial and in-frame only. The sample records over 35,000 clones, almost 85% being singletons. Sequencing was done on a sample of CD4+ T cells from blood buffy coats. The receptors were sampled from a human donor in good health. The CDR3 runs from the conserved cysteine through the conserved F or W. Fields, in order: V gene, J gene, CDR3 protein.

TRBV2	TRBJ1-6	CASSDGTGDSPLHF
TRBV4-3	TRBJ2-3	CASSQDPPTSGTTDTQYF
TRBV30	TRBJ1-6	CAWSHPGQYNSPLHF
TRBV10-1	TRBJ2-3	CASSESRVTDTQYF
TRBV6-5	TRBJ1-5	CASSSLSNQPQHF
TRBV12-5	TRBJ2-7	CASGLVLGQGFYEQYF
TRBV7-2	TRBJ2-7	CASSRSYEQYF
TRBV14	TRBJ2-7	CASSQGRGSSYEQYF
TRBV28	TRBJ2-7	CASSLFPQPGKSYEQYF
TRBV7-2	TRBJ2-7	CASSPQDISYEQYF
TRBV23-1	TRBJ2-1	CERGRGQYNEQFF
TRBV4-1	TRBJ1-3	CASSQEGQGNSGNTIYF
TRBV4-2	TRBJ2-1	CASSQLDSNEQFF
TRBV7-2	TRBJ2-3	CASMLDADTQYF
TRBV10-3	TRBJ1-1	CAISHSGGTEAFF
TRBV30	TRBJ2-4	CAWSPPGNKNIQYF
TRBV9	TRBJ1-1	CASSVAWDTEAFF
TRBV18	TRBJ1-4	CASSQGGSVEKLFF
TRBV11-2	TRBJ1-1	CASSLGENTEAFF
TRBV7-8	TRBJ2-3	CASSFRAGDADTQYF
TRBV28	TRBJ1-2	CAGQGQGVNGYTF
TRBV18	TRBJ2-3	CASSPDDTQYF
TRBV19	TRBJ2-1	CASSIAGAGAGANEQFF
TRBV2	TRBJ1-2	CASSEAGTNYGYTF
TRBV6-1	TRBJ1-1	CASRPQARNTEAFF
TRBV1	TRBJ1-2	CTSSQVTGQGRGGYGYTF
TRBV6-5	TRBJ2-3	CASSYSGGLADTQYF
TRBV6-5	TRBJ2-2	CASSYRGRGRELFF
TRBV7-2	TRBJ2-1	CASSLDGATRGNEQFF
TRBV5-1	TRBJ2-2	CASSFGTGGSGELFF
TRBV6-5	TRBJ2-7	CASSYPSTYEQYF
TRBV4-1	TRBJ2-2	CASSHQWRQRPHRRGAVF
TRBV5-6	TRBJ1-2	CASSFPGANYGYTF
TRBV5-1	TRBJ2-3	CASRIRATDTQYF
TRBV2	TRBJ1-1	CASSGQGLNTEAFF
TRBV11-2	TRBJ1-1	CASSHTGRGANTEAFF
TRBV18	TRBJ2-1	CASSPNPQEINEQFF
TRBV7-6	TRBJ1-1	CASSPLQGGVDTEAFF
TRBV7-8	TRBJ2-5	CASSAGSGETQYF
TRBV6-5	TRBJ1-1	CASSSQRNTEAFF
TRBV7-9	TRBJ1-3	CASSLVVGGNTIYF
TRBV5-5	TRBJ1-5	CASSFEGRPDQPQHF
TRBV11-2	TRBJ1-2	CASSLRVGGYGYTF
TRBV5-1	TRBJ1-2	CASSSTGGNYGYTF
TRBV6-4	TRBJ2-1	CASSEQGHEQFF
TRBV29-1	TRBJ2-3	CSVEKIKTDTQYF
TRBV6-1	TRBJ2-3	CASVVGSGDTQYF
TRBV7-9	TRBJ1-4	CASSPGTVGKLFF
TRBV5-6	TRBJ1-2	CASSFDRTNYGYTF
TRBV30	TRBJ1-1	CAWVERGRNTEAFF